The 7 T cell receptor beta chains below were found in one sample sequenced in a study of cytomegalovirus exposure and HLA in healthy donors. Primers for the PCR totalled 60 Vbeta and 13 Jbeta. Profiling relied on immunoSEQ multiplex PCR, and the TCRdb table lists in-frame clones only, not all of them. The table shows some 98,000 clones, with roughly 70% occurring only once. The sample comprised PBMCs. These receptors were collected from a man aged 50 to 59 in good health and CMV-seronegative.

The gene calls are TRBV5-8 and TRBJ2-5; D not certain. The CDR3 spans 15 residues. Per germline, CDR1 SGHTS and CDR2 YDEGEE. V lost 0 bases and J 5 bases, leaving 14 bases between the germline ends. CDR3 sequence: CASSLVWQSGETQYF. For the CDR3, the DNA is TGTGCCAGCAGCTTGGTTTGGCAGTCCGGGGAGACCCAGTACTTC.

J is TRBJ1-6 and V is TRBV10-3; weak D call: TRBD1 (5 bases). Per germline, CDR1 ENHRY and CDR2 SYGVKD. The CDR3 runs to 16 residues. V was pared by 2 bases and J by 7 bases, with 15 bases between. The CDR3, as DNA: TGTGCCATCAGTGAGGGCGTGACTGCAGGGAATTCACCCCTCCACTTT. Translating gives CAISEGVTAGNSPLHF.

The CDR3 region has the DNA TGTGCCACCAGCAGAGATCCAAACCCCGGGGAGACCCAGTACTTC. Translation gives CATSRDPNPGETQYF. The chain couples TRBV15 to TRBJ2-5; D ambiguous. CDR1 and CDR2 from the germline V gene are LNHNV and YYDKDF (reference sequence). CDR3 length: 15 amino acids. Trimming pared 0 bases from V and 5 bases from J, leaving 13 bases between.

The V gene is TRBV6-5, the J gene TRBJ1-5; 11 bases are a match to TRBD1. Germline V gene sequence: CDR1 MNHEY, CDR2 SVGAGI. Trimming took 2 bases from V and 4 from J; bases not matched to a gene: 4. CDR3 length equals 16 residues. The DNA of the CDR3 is TGTGCCAGCAGTTACCGTGGGACAGGGGGTAATCAGCCCCAGCATTTT. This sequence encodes CASSYRGTGGNQPQHF.

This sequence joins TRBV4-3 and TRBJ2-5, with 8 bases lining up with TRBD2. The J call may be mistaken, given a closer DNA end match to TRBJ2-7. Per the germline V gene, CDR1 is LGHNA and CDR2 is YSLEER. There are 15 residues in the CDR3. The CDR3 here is CASSQAGGRVDEQYF. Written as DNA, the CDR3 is TGCGCCAGCAGCCAAGCGGGGGGGCGCGTCGACGAGCAGTACTTC.

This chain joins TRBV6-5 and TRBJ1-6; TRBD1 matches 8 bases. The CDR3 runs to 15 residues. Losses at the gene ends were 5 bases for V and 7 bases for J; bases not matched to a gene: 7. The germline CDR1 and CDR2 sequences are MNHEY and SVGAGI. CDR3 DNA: TGTGCCAGCAGTGCCGGGACAGGTCACAATTCACCCCTCCACTTT. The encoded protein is CASSAGTGHNSPLHF.

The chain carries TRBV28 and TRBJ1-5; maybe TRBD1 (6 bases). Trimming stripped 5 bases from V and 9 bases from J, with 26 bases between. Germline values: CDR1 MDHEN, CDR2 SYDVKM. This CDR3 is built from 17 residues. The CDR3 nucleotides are TGTGCCAGCAGTCCCCCAACACAGGGTGGGGGTAAGGCGCCCCAGCATTTT. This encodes CASSPPTQGGGKAPQHF.